One sample yielded the 26 T cell receptor beta chains listed below, sequenced in a study of T cell responses to AZD1222 COVID-19 vaccine. Clones were sequenced by immunoSEQ multiplex PCR, and TCRdb holds only the in-frame ones, with some missing. The profile covers around 190,000 clones, with more than 85% appearing a single time and roughly 1.7% taken by the ten largest. Sequencing used peripheral blood, obtained 28 days after the second AZD1222 dose. The receptors here all came from an adult who received the AZD1222 COVID-19 vaccine.

This chain links TRBV7-9 with TRBJ1-4; 9 positions agree with TRBD1. V shed 4 bases and J 8 bases; nucleotides not matched to a gene: 8. The CDR3 sequence is 15 residues long. The germline CDR1 and CDR2 sequences are SEHNR and FQNEAQ (reference sequence). The CDR3 nucleotides are TGTGCCAGCAGCTGGACCGGGACAGGGCCCGAAAAACTGTTTTTT. Translated: CASSWTGTGPEKLFF.

This rearrangement joins TRBV19 to TRBJ1-2; TRBD1 matches 9 bases. The germline CDR1 and CDR2 sequences are LNHDA and SQIVND (reference sequence). The CDR3 covers 15 residues. The V and J ends lost 6 bases and 4 bases, in that order; junction bases with no gene match: 9. As DNA, the CDR3 is TGTGCCAGTAGGACCGGGACAGGGTTGTTCTATGGCTACACCTTC. This translates into CASRTGTGLFYGYTF.

The chain employs TRBV6-2 or TRBV6-3 and TRBJ1-1; TRBD1 might be the D (5 bases). The CDR3 is 15 residues long. V was cut by 2 bases and J by 4 bases, with 14 bases left in between. The V gene's germline CDR1 is MNHEY and CDR2 SVGEGT. This CDR3 is CASSYGGRGGTEAFF. The CDR3 coding sequence is TGTGCCAGCAGTTACGGTGGGCGCGGGGGCACTGAAGCTTTCTTT.

The chain is built from TRBV9 and TRBJ2-1; D gene uncertain. The CDR3 contains 13 residues. Germline CDR1 and CDR2: SGDLS and YYNGEE. The V end was cut by 0 bases, the J end by 10 bases, with 11 bases between. The CDR3 coding sequence is TGTGCCAGCAGCGTAGCATATGGGCGGGAGCAGTTCTTC. This encodes CASSVAYGREQFF. Full variable domain (outside the CDR3, taken from reference TRBV9 and TRBJ2-1): DSGVTQTPKHLITATGQRVTLRCSPRSGDLSVYWYQQSLDQGLQFLIQYYNGEERAKGNILERFSAQQFPDLHSELNLSSLELGDSALYFCASSVAYGREQFFGPGTRLTVL.

This chain joins TRBV12-3 or TRBV12-4 and TRBJ1-1, with D unclear. There are 13 residues in the CDR3. V lost 2 bases to trimming and J lost 1 base, with 5 bases between them. The CDR3 bases are TGTGCCAGCAGTTTACTCCGGAACACTGAAGCTTTCTTT. Its translation is CASSLLRNTEAFF.

This chain connects TRBV6-4 to TRBJ2-3; 12 bases align to TRBD2. The CDR3 sequence is 15 residues long. Trimming removed 6 bases from V and 3 bases from J; junction bases left unmatched: 4. The germline CDR1 and CDR2 sequences are MRHNA and SNTAGT. The CDR3 sequence is CASSASGGATDTQYF. The CDR3 bases are TGTGCCAGCAGCGCTAGCGGGGGGGCGACAGATACGCAGTATTTT.

This chain connects TRBV7-8 to TRBJ2-5; D is unclear. This CDR3 has 16 residues. The germline V and J ends were trimmed by 1 base and 4 bases, with 16 bases remaining between them. CDR1 is SGHVS and CDR2 is FQNEAQ in the germline V gene. Here the CDR3 reads CASSLGGVLGRETQYF. Written as DNA, the CDR3 is TGTGCCAGCAGCTTAGGGGGTGTGTTAGGTAGAGAGACCCAGTACTTC.

The chain uses TRBV2 and TRBJ1-2; maybe TRBD1 (5 bases). Trimming took 1 base from V and 5 from J, leaving 5 bases between them. Germline-derived CDR1 and CDR2 are SNHLY and FYNNEI. This CDR3 is 12 amino acids long. CDR3 residues: CASSEEGYGYTF. CDR3 in DNA: TGTGCCAGCAGTGAAGAGGGGTATGGCTACACCTTC.

The chain couples TRBV7-9 to TRBJ2-1; possible D gene TRBD2, 5 bases. Germline lookup yields CDR1 SEHNR and CDR2 FQNEAQ (reference sequence). The CDR3 has 15 residues. V dropped 2 bases and J dropped 6 bases, with 14 bases sitting between them. The CDR3 here is CASSLSAPAGNEQFF. The CDR3 bases are TGTGCCAGCAGCTTATCCGCCCCGGCGGGCAATGAGCAGTTCTTC.

The chain employs TRBV19 and TRBJ1-5; unclear D gene. Germline V lookup: CDR1 LNHDA, CDR2 SQIVND (reference sequence). The CDR3 contains 13 residues. Trimming took 2 bases from V and 3 from J, leaving 5 bases between them. The CDR3 spells CASSIQDNQPQHF. CDR3 bases: TGTGCCAGTAGTATACAGGACAATCAGCCCCAGCATTTT.

This sequence joins TRBV6-5 and TRBJ1-5; unclear D gene. Germline V lookup: CDR1 MNHEY, CDR2 SVGAGI. V lost 8 bases to trimming and J lost 0 bases, with 14 bases between them. CDR3 length equals 15 residues. CDR3 region: CASGLRGDSNQPQHF. DNA of the CDR3: TGTGCCAGCGGGTTGAGAGGTGATAGCAATCAGCCCCAGCATTTT.

The chain has TRBV15 and TRBJ1-6; D is undetermined. The CDR3 runs 15 residues. The V and J ends lost 0 bases and 5 bases respectively, with 8 bases between them. CDR1 is LNHNV and CDR2 is YYDKDF in the germline V gene (reference sequence). The CDR3 sequence: CATSRDSRNNSPLHF. CDR3 DNA sequence: TGTGCCACCAGCAGAGATTCACGGAATAATTCACCCCTCCACTTT.

This clone was seen only once. The gene calls are TRBV2 and TRBJ2-6; TRBD1 agrees at 10 bases. The CDR3 has 16 amino acids. From germline, CDR1 is SNHLY and CDR2 FYNNEI. V shed 7 bases and J 2 bases; nucleotides not matched to a gene: 5. The CDR3 nucleotides read TGTGCCAGCACCTACGACAGGGGGCCTGGGGCCAACGTCCTGACTTTC. Amino acids: CASTYDRGPGANVLTF. The complete variable domain, with remaining parts taken from reference TRBV2 and TRBJ2-6, reads EPEVTQTPSHQVTQMGQEVILRCVPISNHLYFYWYRQILGQKVEFLVSFYNNEISEKSEIFDDQFSVERPDGSNFTLKIRSTKLEDSAMYFCASTYDRGPGANVLTFGAGSRLTVL.

V is TRBV5-1 and J is TRBJ1-6, with D perhaps TRBD1 (6 bases). V was clipped by 0 bases and J by 8 bases, with 15 bases between them. Germline CDR1 and CDR2: SGHRS and YFSETQ. The CDR3 contains 16 residues. This chain's CDR3 is CASSLGGRRADSPLHF. CDR3 in DNA: TGCGCCAGCAGCTTGGGGGGGCGACGGGCGGATTCACCCCTCCACTTT.

This chain connects TRBV6-6 to TRBJ1-2, with unresolved D. The germline CDR1 and CDR2 sequences are MNHNY and SVGAGI (reference sequence). Trimming left V 0 bases short and J 5 bases short, with 13 bases between. The CDR3 consists of 15 residues. CDR3 sequence (DNA): TGTGCCAGCAGTTACTCGGAGAGACAAACGTATGGCTACACCTTC. Its translation is CASSYSERQTYGYTF.

The chain links TRBV19 to TRBJ1-5; unclear D gene. CDR1 is LNHDA and CDR2 is SQIVND in the germline V gene (reference sequence). The CDR3 consists of 16 residues. Trimming left V 4 bases short and J 2 bases short, with 15 bases between. CDR3 in DNA: TGTGCCAGTAGTACCCCTCAAGGGCGCGGCAATCAGCCCCAGCATTTT. Its protein product is CASSTPQGRGNQPQHF.

This chain joins TRBV18 and TRBJ2-4; 9 bases are shared with TRBD1. Germline lookup yields CDR1 KGHSH and CDR2 LQKENI. This CDR3 has 15 amino acids. After removal of 2 bases from V and 4 bases from J, the junction contained 3 bases not matched to a gene. The CDR3 DNA follows: TGTGCCAGCTCACCAACGACAGGGGGAAAAAACATTCAGTACTTC. This codes for CASSPTTGGKNIQYF.

The chain has TRBV27 and TRBJ2-1; D possibly uses TRBD1 or TRBD2 (5 bases each). Germline CDR1 reads MNHEY; CDR2 reads SMNVEV (reference sequence). V lost 5 bases, J lost 0 bases, and 14 bases lay in between. CDR3 length: 16 amino acids. CDR3 residues: CASSRQGTISYNEQFF. The CDR3 DNA sequence: TGTGCCAGCAGTAGACAAGGGACCATCTCCTACAATGAGCAGTTCTTC.

V gene TRBV5-8 combines with J gene TRBJ1-3, with D possibly matching TRBD1 (6 bases). Germline CDR1 and CDR2: SGHTS and YDEGEE. V was cut by 3 bases and J by 0 bases, with 16 bases left in between. This CDR3 is 17 amino acids long. CDR3 DNA: TGTGCCAGCAGCTCCGGACAGTTCCATTCCTCTGGAAACACCATATATTTT. Its protein is CASSSGQFHSSGNTIYF.

V gene TRBV3-1 (or the pseudogene TRBV3-2) combines with J gene TRBJ2-7; a weak D match, TRBD1 (6 bases). Trimming left V 4 bases short and J 3 bases short, with 13 bases between. This CDR3 is built from 14 residues. Germline CDR1 is LGHDT and CDR2 is YNNKEL (reference sequence). Here the CDR3 reads CASSRTGQNYEQYF. The CDR3, as DNA: TGTGCCAGCAGCCGAACCGGACAGAACTACGAGCAGTACTTC.

The V and J genes are TRBV11-2 and TRBJ1-2; D is undetermined. Trimming left V 4 bases short and J 3 bases short, with 6 bases between. The length of the CDR3 is 12 residues. The V gene's germline CDR1 is SGHAT and CDR2 FQNNGV. DNA for the CDR3: TGTGCCAGCAGCTCCCCCTACTATGGCTACACCTTC. It specifies CASSSPYYGYTF.

The gene calls are TRBV6-5 and TRBJ1-1, with D unresolved. Germline assignment: CDR1 MNHEY and CDR2 SVGAGI. The CDR3 covers 13 residues. Trimming cost V 6 bases and J 1 base, with 9 bases left between them. The CDR3 nucleotides read TGTGCCAGCAGCGTGGACCGGAACACTGAAGCTTTCTTT. It encodes CASSVDRNTEAFF.

The chain joins TRBV6-5 to TRBJ2-3, with 9 bases matching TRBD2. The germline gives CDR1 MNHEY, CDR2 SVGAGI. The CDR3 contains 15 residues. V was clipped by 6 bases and J by 6 bases; unmatched bases: 10. CDR3 protein: CASRGAGGTRDTQYF. DNA for the CDR3: TGTGCCAGCAGAGGGGCGGGGGGGACGCGGGATACGCAGTATTTT.

This chain links TRBV5-5 with TRBJ1-3; D remains unclear. The CDR3 is 14 amino acids. Deletions cut 4 bases from V and 7 bases from J, with 15 bases between. Germline V gene sequence: CDR1 SGHKS, CDR2 YYEKEE (reference sequence). The CDR3, as DNA: TGTGCCAGCAGCCCCGATAGCGAGCGGAACACCATATATTTT. Protein: CASSPDSERNTIYF.

The chain uses TRBV28 and TRBJ2-3, with TRBD2 identical over 8 bases. The J segment lost 7 bases and the V segment lost 6 bases, leaving 12 bases of the junction unmatched. CDR3 length equals 15 residues. Germline V gene sequence: CDR1 MDHEN, CDR2 SYDVKM. The CDR3 region has the DNA TGTGCCAGCAGGGGTAGCGGGAAACCAGTTAATACGCAGTATTTT. Its protein product is CASRGSGKPVNTQYF.

The V gene is TRBV4-2, the J gene TRBJ2-1; TRBD2 matches 7 bases. After removal of 2 bases from V and 7 bases from J, the junction contained 11 bases not matched to a gene. The CDR3 extends over 16 amino acids. Germline CDR1 and CDR2: LGHNA and YNFKEQ. CDR3 sequence (DNA): TGTGCCAGCAGCCAAATTAGCGGGCGTACAATAAATGAGCAGTTCTTC. It translates to CASSQISGRTINEQFF.